Only a few counts were recorded for the clone carrying this TCR beta chain. This CDR3 has 17 residues. Germline V gene data show CDR1 as MDHEN and CDR2 as SYDVKM. J was trimmed by 0 bases and V by 6 bases; bases with no gene match: 12. The data are from a study of blood T cells in healthy people across ages. A second about 6 to 11 cycle PCR used barcoded and J-beta primers. The template-switch adaptor was a 5' adaptor with 12 random nucleotides. It tagged each cDNA molecule. Each of the samples gave a minimum of 2.5 million paired-end reads that contained CDR3. TCRdb independently ran MiXCR on the 5' RACE reads; one entry per CDR3 protein. The data hold some 900,000 distinct CDR3 sequences, with roughly 26% observed a single time.

V gene TRBV28 combines with J gene TRBJ1-2; TRBD1 aligns across 8 bases. The sequence was collected from a woman aged 80 or older in good health. The sequenced sample was blood. In DNA form, the CDR3 reads TGTGCCAGCAGGACAGGGGCAGGGCAAGGGTCTAACTATGGCTACACCTTC. Translated, it gives CASRTGAGQGSNYGYTF.